This entry concerns a single T cell receptor beta chain. The data stem from a study of CD8 T cells in Susac syndrome. RNA was extracted with the RNeasy kit, and a quantity of roughly 0.45 to 1 ug was reverse transcribed using random hexamers. It was immunoSEQ multiplex PCR that amplified TCR beta CDR3 across 54 Vbeta and 13 Jbeta. TCRdb itself ran the immunoSEQ multiplex PCR reads through MiXCR, one entry per CDR3 protein. This table holds 200,000 to 250,000 distinct CDR3 sequences, around nine tenths found once. The CDR3 runs 16 residues. Losses at the gene ends were 6 bases for V and 2 bases for J; bases not matched to a gene: 10. The V gene's germline CDR1 is MGHRA and CDR2 YSYEKL.

The receptor was isolated from a human donor with multiple sclerosis. The V call is TRBV4-1, the J call TRBJ2-1; 7 bases line up with TRBD1. Sequencing was carried out using CD8+ T cells from PBMCs. CDR3 in amino acids: CASSPTGAEPYNEQFF. DNA for the CDR3: TGCGCCAGCAGTCCTACAGGGGCCGAGCCCTACAATGAGCAGTTCTTC.